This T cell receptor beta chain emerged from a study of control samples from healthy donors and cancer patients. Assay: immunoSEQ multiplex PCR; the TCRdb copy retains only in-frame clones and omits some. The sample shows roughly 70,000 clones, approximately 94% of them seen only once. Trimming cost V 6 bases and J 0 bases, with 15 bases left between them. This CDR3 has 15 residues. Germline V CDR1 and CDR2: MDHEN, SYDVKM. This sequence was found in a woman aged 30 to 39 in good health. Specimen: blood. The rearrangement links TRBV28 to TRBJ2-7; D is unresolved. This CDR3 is CASRRPARYSYEQYF. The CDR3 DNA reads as TGTGCCAGCAGACGACCCGCCCGCTACTCCTACGAGCAGTACTTC.